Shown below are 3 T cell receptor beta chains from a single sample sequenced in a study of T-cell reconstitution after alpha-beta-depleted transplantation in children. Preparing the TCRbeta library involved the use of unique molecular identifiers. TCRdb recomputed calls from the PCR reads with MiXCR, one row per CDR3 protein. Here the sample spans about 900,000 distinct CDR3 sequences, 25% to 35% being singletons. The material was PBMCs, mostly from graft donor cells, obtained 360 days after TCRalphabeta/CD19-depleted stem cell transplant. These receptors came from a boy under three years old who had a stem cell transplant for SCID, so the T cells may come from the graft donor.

CDR3 nucleotides: TGCAGTGCCCGGGGGGCGTCGGAGACCCAGTACTTC. This translates into CSARGASETQYF. This rearrangement joins TRBV20-1 to TRBJ2-5, with D tentatively TRBD2 (7 bases). The CDR3 has 12 amino acids. CDR1 and CDR2 (germline): DFQATT, SNEGSKA (reference sequence). Trimming stripped 6 bases from V and 5 bases from J, with 13 bases between.

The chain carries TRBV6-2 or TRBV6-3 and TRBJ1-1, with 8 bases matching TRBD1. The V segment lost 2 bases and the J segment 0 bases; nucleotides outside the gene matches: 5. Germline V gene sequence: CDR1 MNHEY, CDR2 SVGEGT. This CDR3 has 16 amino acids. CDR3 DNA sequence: TGTGCCAGCAGTTACCCCTCGGACAGGGTGAACACTGAAGCTTTCTTT. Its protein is CASSYPSDRVNTEAFF.

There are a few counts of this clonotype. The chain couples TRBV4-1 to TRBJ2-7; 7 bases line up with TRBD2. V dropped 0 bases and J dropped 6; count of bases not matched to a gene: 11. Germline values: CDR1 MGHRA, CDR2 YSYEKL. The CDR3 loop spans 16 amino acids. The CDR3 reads CASSQDRLAEMSEQYF. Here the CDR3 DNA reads TGCGCCAGCAGCCAAGATCGGCTAGCGGAGATGTCCGAGCAGTACTTC.